At least ten counts were recorded for the clone carrying this T cell receptor (beta chain). The antigen is not known. These data are taken from a study of metastatic and nonmetastatic thyroid tumors. Whole-study findings and limits: It was reported that TCR beta diversity was significantly higher in malignant thyroid tumors than benign nodules, in blood and tumor.

As originally analysed: Between-group CDR3 differences, defined by clinicopathological status, yielded a distant-metastasis classifier for papillary thyroid cancer. MiXCR re-clonotyped the PCR reads for TCRdb. The V and J calls follow TCRdb's processing rather than the paper's. The sample has about 50,000 clones, roughly 22% seen once; the top ten hold approximately 4%. Every patient underwent thyroid surgery untreated. CDR1 and CDR2 (germline): MGHRA, YSYEKL. V dropped 4 bases and J dropped 4; count of bases not matched to a gene: 7. This CDR3 contains 15 residues. The rearrangement uses TRBV4-1 and TRBJ2-3; 8 bases align to TRBD1. The sequencing input was blood. This clonotype originated in a female donor with papillary thyroid cancer or a benign thyroid nodule (not recorded which). Some clones in this sample may be carry-over from other donors' samples. The CDR3 nucleotides are TGCGCCAGCAGCCCGGACAGGGCAGTTTCAGATACGCAGTATTTT. Amino acid sequence: CASSPDRAVSDTQYF.